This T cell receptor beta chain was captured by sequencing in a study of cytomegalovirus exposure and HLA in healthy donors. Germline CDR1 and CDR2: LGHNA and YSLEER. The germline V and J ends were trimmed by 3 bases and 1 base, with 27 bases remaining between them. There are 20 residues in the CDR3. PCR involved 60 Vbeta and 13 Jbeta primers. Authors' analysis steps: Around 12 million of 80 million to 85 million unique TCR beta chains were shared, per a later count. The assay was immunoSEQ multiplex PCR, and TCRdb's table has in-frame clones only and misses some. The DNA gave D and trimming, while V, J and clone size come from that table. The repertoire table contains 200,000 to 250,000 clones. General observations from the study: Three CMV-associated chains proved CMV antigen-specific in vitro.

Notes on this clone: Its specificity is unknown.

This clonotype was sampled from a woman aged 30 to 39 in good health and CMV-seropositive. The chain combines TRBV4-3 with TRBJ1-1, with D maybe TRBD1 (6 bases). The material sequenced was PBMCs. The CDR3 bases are TGCGCCAGCAGCCAGGATAAAGGTACGGGGACAATTCTGTGGAACACTGAAGCTTTCTTT. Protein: CASSQDKGTGTILWNTEAFF.